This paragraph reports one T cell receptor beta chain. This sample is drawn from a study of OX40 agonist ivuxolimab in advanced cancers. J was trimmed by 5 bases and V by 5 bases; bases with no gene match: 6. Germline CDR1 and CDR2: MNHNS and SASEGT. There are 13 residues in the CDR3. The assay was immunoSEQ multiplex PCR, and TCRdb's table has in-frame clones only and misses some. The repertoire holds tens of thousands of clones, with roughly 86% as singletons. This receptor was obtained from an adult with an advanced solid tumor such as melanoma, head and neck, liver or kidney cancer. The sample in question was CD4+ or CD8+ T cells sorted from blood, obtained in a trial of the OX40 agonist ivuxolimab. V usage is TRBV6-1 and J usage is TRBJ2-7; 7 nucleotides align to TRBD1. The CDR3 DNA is TGTGCCAGCAGTTATGGACAGGTTGACGAGCAGTACTTC. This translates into CASSYGQVDEQYF.